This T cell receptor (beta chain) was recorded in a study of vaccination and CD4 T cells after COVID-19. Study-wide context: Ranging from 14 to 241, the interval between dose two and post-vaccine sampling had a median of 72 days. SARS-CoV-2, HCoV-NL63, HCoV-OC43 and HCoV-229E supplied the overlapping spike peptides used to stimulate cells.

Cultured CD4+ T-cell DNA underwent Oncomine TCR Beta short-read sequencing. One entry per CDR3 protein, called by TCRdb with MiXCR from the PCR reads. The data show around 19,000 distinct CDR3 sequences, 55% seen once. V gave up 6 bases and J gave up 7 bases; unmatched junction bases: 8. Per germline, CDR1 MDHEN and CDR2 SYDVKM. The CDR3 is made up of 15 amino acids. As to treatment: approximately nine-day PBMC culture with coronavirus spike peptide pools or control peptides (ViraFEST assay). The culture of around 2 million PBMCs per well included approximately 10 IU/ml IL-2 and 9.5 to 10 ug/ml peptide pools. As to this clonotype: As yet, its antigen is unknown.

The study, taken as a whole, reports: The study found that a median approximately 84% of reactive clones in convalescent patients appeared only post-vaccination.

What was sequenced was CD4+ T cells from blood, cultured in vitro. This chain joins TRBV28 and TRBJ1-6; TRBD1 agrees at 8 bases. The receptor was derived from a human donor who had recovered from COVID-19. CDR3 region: CASRPRDRPNSPLHF. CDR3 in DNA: TGTGCCAGCAGGCCCCGGGACAGGCCAAATTCACCCCTCCACTTT. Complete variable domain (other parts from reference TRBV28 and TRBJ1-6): DVKVTQSSRYLVKRTGEKVFLECVQDMDHENMFWYRQDPGLGLRLIYFSYDVKMKEKGDIPEGYSVSREKKERFSLILESASTNQTSMYLCASRPRDRPNSPLHFGNGTRLTVT.